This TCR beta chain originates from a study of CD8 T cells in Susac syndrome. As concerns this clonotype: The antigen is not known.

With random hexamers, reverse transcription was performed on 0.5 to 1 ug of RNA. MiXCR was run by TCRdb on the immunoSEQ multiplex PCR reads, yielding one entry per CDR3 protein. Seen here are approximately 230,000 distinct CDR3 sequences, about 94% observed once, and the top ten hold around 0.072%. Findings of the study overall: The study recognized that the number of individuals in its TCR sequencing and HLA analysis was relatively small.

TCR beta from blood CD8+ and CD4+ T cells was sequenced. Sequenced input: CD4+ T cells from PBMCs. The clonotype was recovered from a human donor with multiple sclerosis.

The CDR3 reads CASSPGQDRNEQFF. The CDR3 nucleotides read TGTGCCAGCTCACCGGGACAGGACAGGAATGAGCAGTTCTTC. The chain uses TRBV18 and TRBJ2-1; 8 positions agree with TRBD1. Losses at the gene ends were 3 bases for V and 7 bases for J; bases not matched to a gene: 5. CDR3 size: 14 residues. The germline V gene has CDR1 KGHSH and CDR2 LQKENI.